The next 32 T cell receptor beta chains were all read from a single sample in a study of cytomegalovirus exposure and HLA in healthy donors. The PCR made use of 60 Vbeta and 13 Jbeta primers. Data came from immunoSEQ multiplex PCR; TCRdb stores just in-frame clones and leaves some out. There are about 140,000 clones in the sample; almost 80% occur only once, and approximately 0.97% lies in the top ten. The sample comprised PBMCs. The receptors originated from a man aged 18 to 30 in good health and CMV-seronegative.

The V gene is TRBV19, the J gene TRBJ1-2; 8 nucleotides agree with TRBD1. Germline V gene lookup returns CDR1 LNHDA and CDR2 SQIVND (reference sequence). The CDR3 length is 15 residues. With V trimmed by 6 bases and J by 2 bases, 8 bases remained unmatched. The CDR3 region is CASRYGTGGNYGYTF. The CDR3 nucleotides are TGTGCCAGTAGGTATGGCACAGGGGGAAACTATGGCTACACCTTC. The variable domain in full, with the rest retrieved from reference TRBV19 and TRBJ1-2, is DGGITQSPKYLFRKEGQNVTLSCEQNLNHDAMYWYRQDPGQGLRLIYYSQIVNDFQKGDIAEGYSVSREKKESFPLTVTSAQKNPTAFYLCASRYGTGGNYGYTFGSGTRLTVV.

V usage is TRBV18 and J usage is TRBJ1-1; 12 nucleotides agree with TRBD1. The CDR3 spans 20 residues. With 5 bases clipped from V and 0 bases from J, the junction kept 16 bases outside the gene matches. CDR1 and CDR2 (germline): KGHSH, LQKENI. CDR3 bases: TGTGCCAGCTCAAAAAACCTCATGGGACAGGGGGCCGAAATGAACACTGAAGCTTTCTTT. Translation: CASSKNLMGQGAEMNTEAFF.

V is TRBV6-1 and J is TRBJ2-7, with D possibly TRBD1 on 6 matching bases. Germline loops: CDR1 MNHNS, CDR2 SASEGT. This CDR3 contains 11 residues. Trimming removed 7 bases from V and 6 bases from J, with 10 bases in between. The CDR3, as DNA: TGTGCCAGCACCGAGGGGGTCGAGCAGTACTTC. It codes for CASTEGVEQYF.

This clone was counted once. The CDR3, as DNA: TGTGCCAGCAGTCGTTTGGGCCATGGGGGCGGGACTGAAGCTTTCTTT. The encoded protein is CASSRLGHGGGTEAFF. The chain combines TRBV7-2 with TRBJ1-1, with D maybe TRBD1 (6 bases). Germline-derived CDR1 and CDR2 are SGHTA and FQGNSA. This CDR3 is 16 amino acids long. V lost 6 bases to trimming and J lost 5 bases, with 22 bases between them.

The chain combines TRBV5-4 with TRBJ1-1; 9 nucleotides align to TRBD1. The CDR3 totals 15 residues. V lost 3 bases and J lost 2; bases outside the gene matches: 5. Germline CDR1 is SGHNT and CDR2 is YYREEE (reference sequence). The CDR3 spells CASSSKDRGNTEAFF. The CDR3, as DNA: TGTGCCAGCAGCTCGAAGGACAGGGGAAACACTGAAGCTTTCTTT.

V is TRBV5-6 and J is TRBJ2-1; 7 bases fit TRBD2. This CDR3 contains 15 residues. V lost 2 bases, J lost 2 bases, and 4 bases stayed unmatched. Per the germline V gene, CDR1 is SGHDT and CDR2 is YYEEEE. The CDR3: CASSFRAGPYNEQFF. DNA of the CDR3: TGTGCCAGCAGCTTTAGAGCGGGGCCCTACAATGAGCAGTTCTTC.

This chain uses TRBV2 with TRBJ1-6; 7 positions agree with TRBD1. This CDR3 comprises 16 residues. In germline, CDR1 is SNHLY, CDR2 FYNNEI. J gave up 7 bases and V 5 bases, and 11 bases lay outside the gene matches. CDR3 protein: CASSSQTGTVNSPLHF. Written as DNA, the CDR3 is TGTGCCAGCAGTTCGCAAACCGGGACAGTAAATTCACCCCTCCACTTT.

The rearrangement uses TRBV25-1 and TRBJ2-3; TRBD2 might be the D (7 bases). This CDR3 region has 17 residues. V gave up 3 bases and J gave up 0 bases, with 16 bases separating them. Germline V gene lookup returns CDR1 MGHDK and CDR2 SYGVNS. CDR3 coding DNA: TGTGCCAGCAGTGATTTGCTACAGGGAGGGAGCACAGATACGCAGTATTTT. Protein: CASSDLLQGGSTDTQYF.

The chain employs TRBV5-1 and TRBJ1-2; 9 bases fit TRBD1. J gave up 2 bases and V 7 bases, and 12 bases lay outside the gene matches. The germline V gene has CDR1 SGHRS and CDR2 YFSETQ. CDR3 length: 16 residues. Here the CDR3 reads CASGPGQGDSNYGYTF. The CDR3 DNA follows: TGCGCCAGCGGCCCGGGACAGGGTGACAGCAACTATGGCTACACCTTC.

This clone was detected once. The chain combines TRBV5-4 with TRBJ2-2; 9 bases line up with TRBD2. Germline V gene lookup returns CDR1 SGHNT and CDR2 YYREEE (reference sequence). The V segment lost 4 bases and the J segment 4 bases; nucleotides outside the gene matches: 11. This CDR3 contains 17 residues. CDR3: CASSPLRGGGGTGELFF. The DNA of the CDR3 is TGTGCCAGCAGCCCTCTGCGCGGGGGGGGAGGCACCGGGGAGCTGTTTTTT.

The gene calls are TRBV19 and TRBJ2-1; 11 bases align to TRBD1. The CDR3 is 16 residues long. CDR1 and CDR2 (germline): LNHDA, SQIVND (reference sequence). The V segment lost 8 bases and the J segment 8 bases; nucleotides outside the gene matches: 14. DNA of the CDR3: TGTGCCAGTGCCGAACCTGCCGGGACAGGGGGTGATGAGCAGTTCTTC. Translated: CASAEPAGTGGDEQFF. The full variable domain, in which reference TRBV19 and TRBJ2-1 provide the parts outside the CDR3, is DGGITQSPKYLFRKEGQNVTLSCEQNLNHDAMYWYRQDPGQGLRLIYYSQIVNDFQKGDIAEGYSVSREKKESFPLTVTSAQKNPTAFYLCASAEPAGTGGDEQFFGPGTRLTVL.

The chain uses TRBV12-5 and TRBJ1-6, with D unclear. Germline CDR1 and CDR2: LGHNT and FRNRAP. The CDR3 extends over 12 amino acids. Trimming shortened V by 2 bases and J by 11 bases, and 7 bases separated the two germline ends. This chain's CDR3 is CASGLPTTPLHF. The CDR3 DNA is TGTGCTAGTGGTTTGCCGACTACACCCCTCCACTTT.

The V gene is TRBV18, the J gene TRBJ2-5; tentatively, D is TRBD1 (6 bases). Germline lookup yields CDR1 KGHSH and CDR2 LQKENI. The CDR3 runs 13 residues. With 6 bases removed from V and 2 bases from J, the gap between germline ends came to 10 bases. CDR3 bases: TGTGCCAGCTCCCTCAGGGGACAAGAGACCCAGTACTTC. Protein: CASSLRGQETQYF.

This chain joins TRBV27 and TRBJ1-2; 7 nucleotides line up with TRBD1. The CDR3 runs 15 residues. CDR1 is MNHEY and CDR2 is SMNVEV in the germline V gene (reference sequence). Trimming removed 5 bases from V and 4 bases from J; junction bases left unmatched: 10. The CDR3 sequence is CASSPRGAPSYGYTF. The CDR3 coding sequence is TGTGCCAGCAGTCCCAGGGGGGCCCCTAGCTATGGCTACACCTTC.

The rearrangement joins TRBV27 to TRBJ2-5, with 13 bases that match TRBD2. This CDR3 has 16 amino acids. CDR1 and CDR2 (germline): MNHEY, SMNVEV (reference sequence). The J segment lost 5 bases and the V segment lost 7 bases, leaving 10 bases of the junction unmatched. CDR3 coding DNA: TGTGCCAGCACCTCGACTAGCGGGGGGCCGGGGGAGACCCAGTACTTC. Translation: CASTSTSGGPGETQYF.

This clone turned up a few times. The DNA of the CDR3 is TGTGCCAGCAGCTGGAATTTGGGGACAGTGAACACTGAAGCTTTCTTT. The encoded protein is CASSWNLGTVNTEAFF. The rearrangement uses TRBV5-6 and TRBJ1-1; TRBD1 agrees at 7 bases. With 3 bases clipped from V and 0 bases from J, the junction kept 8 bases outside the gene matches. This CDR3 region has 16 residues. Germline CDR1 is SGHDT and CDR2 is YYEEEE.

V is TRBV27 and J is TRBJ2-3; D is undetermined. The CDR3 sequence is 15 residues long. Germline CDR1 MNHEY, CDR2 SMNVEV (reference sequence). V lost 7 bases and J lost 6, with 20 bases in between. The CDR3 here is CASNFTSITGDTQYF. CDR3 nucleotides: TGTGCCAGCAACTTCACCTCGATTACTGGTGATACGCAGTATTTT.

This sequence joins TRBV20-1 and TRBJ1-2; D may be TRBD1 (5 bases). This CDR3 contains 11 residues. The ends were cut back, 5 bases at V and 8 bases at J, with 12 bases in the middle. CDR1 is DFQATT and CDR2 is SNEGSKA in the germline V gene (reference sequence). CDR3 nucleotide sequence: TGCAGTGCTCCGACAGTGAACGGCTACACCTTC. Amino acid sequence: CSAPTVNGYTF.

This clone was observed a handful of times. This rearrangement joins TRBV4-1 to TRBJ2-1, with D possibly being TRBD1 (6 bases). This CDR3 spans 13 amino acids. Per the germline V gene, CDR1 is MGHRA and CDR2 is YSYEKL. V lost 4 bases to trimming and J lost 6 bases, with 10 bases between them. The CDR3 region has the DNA TGCGCCAGCAGCCCCATACAGGGCAATGAGCAGTTCTTC. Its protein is CASSPIQGNEQFF.

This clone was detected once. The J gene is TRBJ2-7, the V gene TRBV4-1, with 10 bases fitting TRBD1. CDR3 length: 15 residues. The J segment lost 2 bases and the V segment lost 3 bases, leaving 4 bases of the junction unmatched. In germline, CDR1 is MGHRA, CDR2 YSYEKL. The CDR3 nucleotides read TGCGCCAGCAGCCAGACAGGGGGCAGGACCTACGAGCAGTACTTC. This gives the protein CASSQTGGRTYEQYF.

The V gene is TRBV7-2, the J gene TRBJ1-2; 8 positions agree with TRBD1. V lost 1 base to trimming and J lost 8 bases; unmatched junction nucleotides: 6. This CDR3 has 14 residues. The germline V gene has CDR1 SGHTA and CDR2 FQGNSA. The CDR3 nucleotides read TGTGCCAGCAGCTTAGTGAGGGACAGGAAGGGCTACACCTTC. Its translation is CASSLVRDRKGYTF.

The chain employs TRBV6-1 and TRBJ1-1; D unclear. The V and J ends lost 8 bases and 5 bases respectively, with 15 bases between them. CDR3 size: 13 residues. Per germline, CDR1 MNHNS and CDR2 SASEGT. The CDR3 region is CASGQERRTEAFF. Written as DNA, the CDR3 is TGTGCCAGCGGTCAGGAGCGGAGGACTGAAGCTTTCTTT.

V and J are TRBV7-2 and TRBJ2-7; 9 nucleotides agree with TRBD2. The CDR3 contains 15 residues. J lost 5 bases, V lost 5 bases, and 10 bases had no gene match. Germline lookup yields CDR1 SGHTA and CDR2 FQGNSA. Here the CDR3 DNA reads TGTGCCAGCAGCCTGCGGGGGGGGCGAGTAGACGAGCAGTACTTC. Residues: CASSLRGGRVDEQYF. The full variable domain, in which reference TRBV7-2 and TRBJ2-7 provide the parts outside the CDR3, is GAGVSQSPSNKVTEKGKDVELRCDPISGHTALYWYRQSLGQGLEFLIYFQGNSAPDKSGLPSDRFSAERTGGSVSTLTIQRTQQEDSAVYLCASSLRGGRVDEQYFGPGTRLTVT.

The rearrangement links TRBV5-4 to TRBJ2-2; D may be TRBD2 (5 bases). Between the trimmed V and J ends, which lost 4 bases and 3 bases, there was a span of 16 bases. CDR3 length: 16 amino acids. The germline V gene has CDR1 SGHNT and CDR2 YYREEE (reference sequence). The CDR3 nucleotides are TGTGCCAGCAGCCCCCCGACACTGGGAGACACCGGGGAGCTGTTTTTT. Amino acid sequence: CASSPPTLGDTGELFF.

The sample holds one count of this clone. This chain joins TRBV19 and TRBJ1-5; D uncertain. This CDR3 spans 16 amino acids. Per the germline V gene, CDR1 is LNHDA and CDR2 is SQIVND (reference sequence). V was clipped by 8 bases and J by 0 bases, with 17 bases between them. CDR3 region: CASSTPGLGSNQPQHF. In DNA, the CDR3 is TGTGCCAGTTCTACCCCCGGGTTGGGTAGCAATCAGCCCCAGCATTTT.

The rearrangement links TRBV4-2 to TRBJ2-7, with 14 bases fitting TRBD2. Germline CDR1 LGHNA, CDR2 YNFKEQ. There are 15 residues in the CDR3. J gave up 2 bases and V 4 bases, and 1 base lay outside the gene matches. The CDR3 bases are TGTGCCAGCAGCCTGACTAGCGGGGGGGCCTACGAGCAGTACTTC. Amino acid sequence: CASSLTSGGAYEQYF.

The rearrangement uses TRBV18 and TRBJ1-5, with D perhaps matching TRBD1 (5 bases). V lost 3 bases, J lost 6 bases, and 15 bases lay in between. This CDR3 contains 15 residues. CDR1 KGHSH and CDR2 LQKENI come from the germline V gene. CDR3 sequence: CASSPKAGNGQPQHF. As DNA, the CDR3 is TGTGCCAGCTCACCTAAGGCAGGGAACGGTCAGCCCCAGCATTTT.

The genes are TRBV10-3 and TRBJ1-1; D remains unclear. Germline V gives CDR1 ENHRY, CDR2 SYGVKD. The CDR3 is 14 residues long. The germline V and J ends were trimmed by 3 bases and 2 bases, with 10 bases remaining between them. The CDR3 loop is CAISDPGRNTEAFF. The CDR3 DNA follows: TGTGCCATCAGTGATCCTGGGCGAAACACTGAAGCTTTCTTT.

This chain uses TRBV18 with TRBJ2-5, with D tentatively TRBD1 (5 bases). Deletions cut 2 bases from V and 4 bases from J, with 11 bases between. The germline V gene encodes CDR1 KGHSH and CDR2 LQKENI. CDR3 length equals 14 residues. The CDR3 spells CASSPYTGGETQYF. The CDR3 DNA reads TGTGCCAGCTCACCATATACAGGTGGAGAGACCCAGTACTTC. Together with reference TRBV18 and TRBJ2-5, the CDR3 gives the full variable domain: NAGVMQNPRHLVRRRGQEARLRCSPMKGHSHVYWYRQLPEEGLKFMVYLQKENIIDESGMPKERFSAEFPKEGPSILRIQQVVRGDSAAYFCASSPYTGGETQYFGPGTRLLVL.

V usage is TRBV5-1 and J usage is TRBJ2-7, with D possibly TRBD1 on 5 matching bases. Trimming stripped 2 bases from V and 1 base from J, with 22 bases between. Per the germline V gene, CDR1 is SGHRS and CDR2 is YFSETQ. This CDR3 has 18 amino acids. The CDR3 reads CASSFPVLGDSSSYEQYF. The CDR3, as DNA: TGCGCCAGCAGCTTTCCGGTGTTGGGCGACAGTTCGTCCTACGAGCAGTACTTC.

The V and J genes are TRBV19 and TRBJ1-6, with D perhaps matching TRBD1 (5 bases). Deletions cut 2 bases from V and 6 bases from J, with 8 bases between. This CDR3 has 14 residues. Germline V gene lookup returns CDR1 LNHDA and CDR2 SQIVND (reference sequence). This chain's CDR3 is CASSIQGSNSPLHF. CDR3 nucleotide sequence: TGTGCCAGTAGTATACAGGGCTCTAATTCACCCCTCCACTTT.

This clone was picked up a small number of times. The CDR3 is CAWSVGRGFEQYF. DNA for the CDR3: TGTGCCTGGAGTGTTGGCAGGGGGTTCGAGCAGTACTTC. The V call is TRBV30, the J call TRBJ2-7, with 7 bases matching TRBD1. The CDR3 is made up of 13 amino acids. Germline-derived CDR1 and CDR2 are GTSNPN and SVGIG (reference sequence). With V trimmed by 0 bases and J by 6 bases, 5 bases remained unmatched.